Shown below are 3 T cell receptor beta chains from a single sample sequenced in a study of Tregs in tolerant kidney transplant recipients (dated by TCRdb to between 2018 and 2021). Receptors were amplified or captured by the immunoSEQ multiplex PCR assay. TCRdb took over this immuneACCESS table, retaining in-frame rearrangements with V and J assigned. Such tables are incomplete; in checked studies, under half of the missing clones stem from an unresolved V gene, and the remainder is unexplained. The sample has approximately 90,000 clones on record, 80% to 95% of them singletons. The biggest ten clones account for roughly 1.7% of the sample. Related donors were used in the transplants with nonmyeloablative bone marrow transplantation, and mixed chimerism was transient in the human trials. This material consisted of CD4+ T cells from blood (PBMCs), taken 12 months after the transplant. These receptors were taken from a human patient who received a combined kidney and bone marrow transplant. Some T cells seen after a transplant may have their origin in the graft donor.

Turning to this clone: Other DNA sequences in this specimen translate into the identical CDR3. The chain has TRBV7-7 and TRBJ2-2; unclear D gene. The CDR3 totals 12 residues. Trimming shortened V by 6 bases and J by 8 bases, and 10 bases separated the two germline ends. Per the germline V gene, CDR1 is SSHAT and CDR2 is FNYEAQ (reference sequence). The CDR3 loop reads CASSLSGGELFF. CDR3 DNA: TGTGCCAGCAGTCTTAGTGGTGGGGAGCTGTTTTTT.

The gene calls are TRBV18 and TRBJ1-4; 9 bases are a match to TRBD1. The V segment lost 6 bases and the J segment 1 base; nucleotides outside the gene matches: 3. Germline V gene sequence: CDR1 KGHSH, CDR2 LQKENI. This CDR3 is built from 15 residues. CDR3: CASSRDRVTNEKLFF. As DNA, the CDR3 is TGTGCCAGCTCTCGGGACAGGGTAACTAATGAAAAACTGTTTTTT.

The chain has TRBV7-2 and TRBJ1-1; the D gene is possibly TRBD1 (6 bases). The germline gives CDR1 SGHTA, CDR2 FQGNSA. Trimming removed 1 base from V and 4 bases from J, with 10 bases in between. This CDR3 region has 14 residues. The CDR3, as DNA: TGTGCCAGCAGCTTAGTTGGGGGCGGCACTGAAGCTTTCTTT. Protein product: CASSLVGGGTEAFF.